These 27 T cell receptor beta chains were sequenced from one sample in a study of regulatory T cells in long-lasting Graves disease. Construction of the TCR beta libraries employed iRepertoire HTBI primers in conjunction with Arm-PCR of CDR3 regions. TCRdb reprocessed the multiplex PCR reads with MiXCR, giving one entry per CDR3 protein. The sample shows under 500,000 distinct CDR3 sequences, around 21% of them seen only once. Time point indicated: persistent/refractory GD, antithyroid drugs over 5 years with positive TRAb. Making the TCR library involved RNA that had been extracted from PBMCs. The sample here was peripheral blood mononuclear cells (PBMCs), taken when the disease was refractory, from a patient treated with antithyroid drugs. These receptors were taken from a female donor with Graves disease.

The chain is built from TRBV5-1 and TRBJ2-3, with D tentatively TRBD1 or TRBD2 (5 bases each). Per the germline V gene, CDR1 is SGHRS and CDR2 is YFSETQ. V lost 2 bases to trimming and J lost 4 bases, with 14 bases between them. CDR3 length: 15 residues. CDR3 sequence: CASSFRGVSADTQYF. The CDR3 nucleotides read TGCGCCAGCAGCTTCAGAGGGGTTAGCGCAGATACGCAGTATTTT.

In this sample, this clonotype turned up many times. This chain links TRBV2 with TRBJ2-7, with a weak D call TRBD2 (7 bases). The CDR3 consists of 16 residues. V shed 2 bases and J shed 2 bases, with 16 bases lying between them. Germline V gives CDR1 SNHLY, CDR2 FYNNEI. In DNA form, the CDR3 reads TGTGCCAGCAGTGAATGGAATCGGGGGGCAGCCTACGAGCAGTACTTC. Encoded protein: CASSEWNRGAAYEQYF.

This clonotype was counted ten times or more. The chain is built from TRBV7-2 and TRBJ1-1, with a weak D call TRBD1 (6 bases). Trimming took 7 bases from V and 5 from J, leaving 26 bases between them. The CDR3 sequence is 17 residues long. Germline V lookup: CDR1 SGHTA, CDR2 FQGNSA. The CDR3 here is CASTSSMGAARGTEAFF. The DNA for the CDR3 is TGTGCCAGCACCTCCTCGATGGGGGCCGCTCGGGGGACTGAAGCTTTCTTT.

About this clonotype itself: In this CDR3 the conserved last residue, phenylalanine or tryptophan, is missing, so a read error is likely. Because the CDR3's place on the DNA is in doubt, the DNA is left out and the CDR3 is given as listed by TCRdb. The V and J genes are TRBV28 and TRBJ2-7; the DNA was not used to check the table's D call, TRBD2. The CDR3 has 10 residues if both end residues are counted. CDR1 and CDR2 from the germline V gene are MDHEN and SYDVKM. CDR3 sequence: CASSPSPLAG.

This clonotype was recorded many times. The gene calls are TRBV28 and TRBJ1-1; D uncertain. Germline loops: CDR1 MDHEN, CDR2 SYDVKM. The CDR3 is made up of 14 amino acids. Deletions cut 5 bases from V and 10 bases from J, with 20 bases between. The CDR3, as DNA: TGTGCCAGCAGTGGCGTCCCAACCCCTCAAGGAGCTTTCTTT. Translation gives CASSGVPTPQGAFF.

This clonotype was counted a single time. This may be a read error: a much more frequent sequence differs by one nucleotide. J is TRBJ1-5 and V is TRBV2, with D maybe TRBD1 (5 bases). The CDR3 totals 13 residues. Germline assignment: CDR1 SNHLY and CDR2 FYNNEI. CDR3 residues: CASGADWGQPRHF. The CDR3 nucleotides are TGTGCCAGCGGGGCAGACTGGGGTCAGCCCCGGCATTTT.

This clonotype was seen a few times. The chain carries TRBV14 and TRBJ2-2; D perhaps matches TRBD2 (6 bases). Trimming left V 1 base short and J 0 bases short, with 12 bases between. CDR3 size: 17 residues. Germline-derived CDR1 and CDR2 are SGHDN and FVKESK. The DNA for the CDR3 is TGTGCCAGCAGCCAAGTAGGGACTTATTCGAACACCGGGGAGCTGTTTTTT. It encodes CASSQVGTYSNTGELFF.

This clonotype was observed at least ten times. The chain links TRBV6-1 to TRBJ1-5; no clear D gene. The V end was cut by 1 base, the J end by 0 bases, with 10 bases between. Germline V gene sequence: CDR1 MNHNS, CDR2 SASEGT. The CDR3 sequence is 16 residues long. The DNA of the CDR3 is TGTGCCAGCAGTGAAGTGGAAGTTTATAGCAATCAGCCCCAGCATTTT. It translates to CASSEVEVYSNQPQHF.

The sample holds many counts of this clonotype. The chain carries TRBV24-1 and TRBJ2-2; 10 bases align to TRBD2. The CDR3 contains 16 residues. V lost 5 bases to trimming and J lost 4 bases; unmatched junction nucleotides: 6. Germline V gives CDR1 KGHDR, CDR2 SFDVKD. Here the CDR3 reads CATSAAGGTATGELFF. In DNA, the CDR3 is TGTGCCACCAGTGCAGCGGGAGGGACGGCCACCGGGGAGCTGTTTTTT.

V usage is TRBV6-1 and J usage is TRBJ2-3; maybe TRBD1 (6 bases). This CDR3 is 16 amino acids long. CDR1 and CDR2 (germline): MNHNS, SASEGT. Trimming took off 4 bases at V and 3 bases at J, with 17 bases between the two ends. DNA of the CDR3: TGTGCCAGCAGTGTACAGGGATGGGGTATAACAGATACGCAGTATTTT. The encoded protein is CASSVQGWGITDTQYF.

This clonotype was detected many times. The chain has TRBV28 and TRBJ1-1; D is uncertain. V lost 3 bases and J 11 bases, leaving 10 bases between the germline ends. Germline V gene sequence: CDR1 MDHEN, CDR2 SYDVKM. The CDR3 length is 11 residues. This chain's CDR3 is CASSFLRAAFF. In DNA form, the CDR3 reads TGTGCCAGCAGTTTCCTGAGGGCGGCTTTCTTT.

This clonotype was found a few times. The chain combines TRBV5-5 with TRBJ1-1; TRBD1 agrees at 10 bases. The V segment lost 3 bases and the J segment 5 bases; nucleotides outside the gene matches: 7. Germline CDR1 and CDR2: SGHKS and YYEKEE (reference sequence). CDR3 length: 15 amino acids. CDR3 in DNA: TGTGCCAGCAGCTGGGGGACAGGGGACTCGACTGAAGCTTTCTTT. It codes for CASSWGTGDSTEAFF.

This clonotype was observed a handful of times. The chain has TRBV5-4 and TRBJ2-7; 9 positions match TRBD2. In germline, CDR1 is SGHNT, CDR2 YYREEE (reference sequence). The CDR3 is 15 residues long. V gave up 3 bases and J gave up 3 bases; unmatched junction bases: 7. The DNA of the CDR3 is TGTGCCAGCAGCTGGATGACTAGCGGAGACTACGAGCAGTACTTC. Residues: CASSWMTSGDYEQYF.

This clonotype showed up many times. The V and J genes are TRBV28 and TRBJ1-6; D perhaps matches TRBD1 (5 bases). The CDR3 is 12 amino acids. Germline CDR1 and CDR2: MDHEN and SYDVKM. The CDR3 bases are TGTGCAAGTTGGGGGGTTAATTCACCCCTCCACTTT. Its protein is CASWGVNSPLHF.

This clonotype was detected ten times or more. The rearrangement joins TRBV4-1 to TRBJ1-2, with a possible D match to TRBD1 (6 bases). CDR1 and CDR2 (germline): MGHRA, YSYEKL. This CDR3 has 15 residues. With 3 bases removed from V and 4 bases from J, the gap between germline ends came to 15 bases. CDR3 sequence: CASSQDLGQTYGYTF. CDR3 DNA: TGCGCCAGCAGCCAGGACCTCGGACAGACCTATGGCTACACCTTC.

The chain recombines TRBV7-9 with TRBJ2-7, with 13 bases matching TRBD2. J was trimmed by 6 bases and V by 5 bases; bases with no gene match: 16. CDR1 and CDR2 from the germline V gene are SEHNR and FQNEAQ (reference sequence). The CDR3 spans 18 residues. The CDR3 here is CASSPPVSGTSGTLEQYF. DNA for the CDR3: TGTGCCAGCAGCCCACCCGTATCAGGGACTAGCGGGACCCTCGAGCAGTACTTC. Complete variable domain (other parts from reference TRBV7-9 and TRBJ2-7): DTGVSQNPRHKITKRGQNVTFRCDPISEHNRLYWYRQTLGQGPEFLTYFQNEAQLEKSRLLSDRFSAERPKGSFSTLEIQRTEQGDSAMYLCASSPPVSGTSGTLEQYFGPGTRLTVT.

This clonotype was seen ten or more times. The chain links TRBV15 to TRBJ2-7, with a possible D match to TRBD1 (6 bases). This CDR3 region has 14 residues. V was shortened by 5 bases and J by 0 bases, with 11 bases between the two germline ends. Germline CDR1 is LNHNV and CDR2 is YYDKDF (reference sequence). The CDR3 is CATSDQGSSYEQYF. The CDR3 DNA is TGTGCCACCAGCGATCAGGGGAGCTCCTACGAGCAGTACTTC.

In its sample, this clonotype was seen many times. CDR3: CAISIGLAGPSSGANVLTF. The CDR3, as DNA: TGTGCCATCAGCATAGGACTAGCGGGACCAAGCTCTGGGGCCAACGTCCTGACTTTC. This rearrangement joins TRBV10-3 to TRBJ2-6, with 12 bases fitting TRBD2. V shed 6 bases, J shed 0 bases, and the junction held 9 bases outside the gene matches. This CDR3 spans 19 amino acids. Germline CDR1 is ENHRY and CDR2 is SYGVKD.

The V call is TRBV28, the J call TRBJ2-7; 7 bases are shared with TRBD2. V shed 11 bases and J 5 bases; nucleotides not matched to a gene: 15. Looked up from germline, CDR1 is MDHEN and CDR2 is SYDVKM. The CDR3 sequence is 14 residues long. The CDR3 nucleotides read TGTGCCTCAGAGCAAGGGGCCAGCGGGGACGAGCAGTACTTC. Protein product: CASEQGASGDEQYF.

V is TRBV27 and J is TRBJ2-7, with a tentative D call TRBD2 (6 bases). The CDR3 has 14 amino acids. From germline, CDR1 is MNHEY and CDR2 SMNVEV (reference sequence). V lost 5 bases and J lost 5, with 16 bases in between. The CDR3 bases are TGTGCCAGCAGTACCGGGGGTCTCGCCCACGAGCAGTACTTC. Residues: CASSTGGLAHEQYF.

Ten or more counts support this clonotype. The rearrangement joins TRBV6-1 to TRBJ2-7, with unresolved D. Germline values: CDR1 MNHNS, CDR2 SASEGT. The CDR3 consists of 13 residues. The V and J ends lost 4 bases and 2 bases respectively, with 9 bases between them. CDR3 sequence: CASSAAHTYEQYF. The DNA of the CDR3 is TGTGCCAGCAGTGCGGCACACACCTACGAGCAGTACTTC.

Concerning this clonotype: A much larger clonotype is one base distant, so this may be a read error. The rearrangement uses TRBV6-1 and TRBJ1-2; 8 bases are a match to TRBD1. The CDR3 is made up of 15 amino acids. Germline V CDR1 and CDR2: MNHNS, SASEGT. V trimming: 4 bases; J trimming: 6 bases; junction bases outside the gene matches: 10. CDR3 DNA sequence: TGTGCCAGCAGTGGAGCCGCGGGACAGGCCCATGGCTACACCTTC. This codes for CASSGAAGQAHGYTF.

This clonotype was observed many times. The rearrangement uses TRBV7-2 and TRBJ2-7; possible D gene TRBD1, 5 bases. The germline gives CDR1 SGHTA, CDR2 FQGNSA. Trimming cost V 4 bases and J 12 bases, with 19 bases left between them. The CDR3 totals 13 residues. In DNA, the CDR3 is TGTGCCAGCAGCTGGAAGGATACAGGTCGGCGGTACTTC. Its protein is CASSWKDTGRRYF.

V is TRBV25-1 and J is TRBJ2-7; D is perhaps TRBD1 or TRBD2 (5 bases each). Trimming pared 9 bases from V and 5 bases from J, leaving 29 bases between. The length of the CDR3 is 17 residues. The germline gives CDR1 MGHDK, CDR2 SYGVNS. The CDR3 spells CARGARGADLLSNEQYF. Here the CDR3 DNA reads TGTGCCAGAGGGGCGAGGGGAGCCGACCTCTTGAGTAACGAGCAGTACTTC.

This clonotype has ten or more counts. The chain couples TRBV6-1 to TRBJ1-2, with TRBD1 identical over 8 bases. CDR1 is MNHNS, CDR2 SASEGT, per germline. V trimming: 5 bases; J trimming: 3 bases; junction bases outside the gene matches: 5. The CDR3 sequence is 14 residues long. In DNA form, the CDR3 reads TGTGCCAGCAGTACTCAGGGGGCTGACTATGGCTACACCTTC. It encodes CASSTQGADYGYTF.

In this sample, this clonotype turned up a few times. The rearrangement joins TRBV6-2 or TRBV6-3 to TRBJ1-2; 9 nucleotides line up with TRBD1. CDR1 is MNHEY and CDR2 is SVGEGT in the germline V gene. The CDR3 extends over 15 amino acids. V was clipped by 6 bases and J by 3 bases; unmatched bases: 8. CDR3 protein: CASSFRGTGYYGYTF. CDR3 DNA sequence: TGTGCCAGCAGCTTCAGGGGGACAGGGTACTATGGCTACACCTTC.

This chain joins TRBV7-2 and TRBJ2-3; the match to TRBD2 covers 12 bases. V shed 6 bases, J shed 5 bases, and the junction held 3 bases outside the gene matches. CDR3 length equals 14 residues. The germline V gene encodes CDR1 SGHTA and CDR2 FQGNSA. CDR3 amino acids: CASRLAGGVDTQYF. CDR3 bases: TGTGCCAGCAGGCTAGCGGGAGGGGTAGATACGCAGTATTTT.